The entry that follows covers one TCR beta chain sequence. Its antigen is still unknown. Data came from immunoSEQ multiplex PCR; TCRdb stores just in-frame clones and leaves some out. The sample includes around 2.1 million clones, more than 90% of them seen just once. Per germline, CDR1 ENHRY and CDR2 SYGVKD. The CDR3 length is 15 residues. V lost 0 bases to trimming and J lost 4 bases; unmatched junction nucleotides: 3. The sample is drawn from a study of shared clonotypes between healthy human individuals. Whole-study results and caveats: With a few donors compared, 4% to 5% of naive CD4 clonotypes were shared.

Material for sequencing was naive CD4+ T cells sorted from blood. Subset here: CD45RA+ positively selected. This chain uses TRBV10-3 with TRBJ1-1; 9 bases map to TRBD1. The TCR originated in a young man in good health. Here the CDR3 reads CAISESRDRATEAFF. In DNA form, the CDR3 reads TGTGCCATCAGTGAGTCCCGGGACAGGGCCACTGAAGCTTTCTTT.